This T cell receptor beta chain was sequenced during a study of T-cell reconstitution after alpha-beta-depleted transplantation in children. This clonotype was observed many times. Its antigen is currently unknown. Findings and limits, study-wide: Several hundred expanded graft clones reportedly gave rise to the alpha-beta T cells present about two months after transplant. The authors attributed T-cell counts and diversity one year after transplant mostly to newly produced T cells. Surviving recipient T cells and thymic progenitors produced the high day-60 TCRbeta diversity seen in some patients.

During its preparation, the TCRbeta library received unique molecular identifiers. One entry per CDR3 protein results from TCRdb running MiXCR on the PCR reads. The repertoire holds about 150,000 distinct CDR3 sequences, with roughly 11% as singletons. The sequencing here drew on PBMCs, taken before TCRalphabeta/CD19-depleted stem cell transplant. The source of this sequence is a boy aged 2 to 10 with acute myeloid leukemia, due to receive a stem cell transplant.

The DNA for the CDR3 is TGCAGTGCTAGAGGGCCGGTGACTTACAATGAGCAGTTCTTC. Protein product: CSARGPVTYNEQFF. The J gene is TRBJ2-1, the V gene TRBV20-1; D is undetermined. The V end was cut by 1 base, the J end by 4 bases, with 11 bases between. This CDR3 is built from 14 residues. Germline V CDR1 and CDR2: DFQATT, SNEGSKA (reference sequence).